The 8 T cell receptor beta chains below were found in one sample sequenced in a study of blood T cell repertoires in COVID-19. Assay: immunoSEQ multiplex PCR; the TCRdb copy retains only in-frame clones and omits some. The sample consists of roughly 80,000 clones, roughly 80% of them appearing once. The source material was peripheral blood. These receptor sequences come from a human donor in a cohort sampled during active COVID-19.

J is TRBJ1-2 and V is TRBV27; 7 bases line up with TRBD1. J gave up 11 bases and V 6 bases, and 9 bases lay outside the gene matches. This CDR3 comprises 12 residues. Per the germline V gene, CDR1 is MNHEY and CDR2 is SMNVEV (reference sequence). CDR3 nucleotides: TGTGCCAGCAGGCCTCACAGGGGCCGGTACACCTTC. Translating gives CASRPHRGRYTF.

The gene calls are TRBV24-1 and TRBJ2-5, with 7 bases matching TRBD1. Germline V gene data show CDR1 as KGHDR and CDR2 as SFDVKD. Trimming cost V 6 bases and J 5 bases; bases outside gene matches: 5. The CDR3 length is 13 residues. CDR3 coding DNA: TGTGCCACCAGTCCGCAGGGGGTTGAGACCCAGTACTTC. Encoded protein: CATSPQGVETQYF.

The chain joins TRBV3-1 (or the pseudogene TRBV3-2) to TRBJ1-1, with D possibly matching TRBD1 (6 bases). CDR3 length equals 14 residues. Germline V gene data show CDR1 as LGHDT and CDR2 as YNNKEL (reference sequence). The germline V and J ends were trimmed by 2 bases and 4 bases, with 11 bases remaining between them. This CDR3 reads CASSQLQGSTEAFF. In nucleotides, the CDR3 is TGTGCCAGCAGCCAATTGCAGGGGAGCACTGAAGCTTTCTTT.

V gene TRBV13 combines with J gene TRBJ2-2; D might be TRBD2 (5 bases). Trimming took off 0 bases at V and 0 bases at J, with 8 bases between the two ends. CDR1 is PRHDT, CDR2 FYEKMQ, per germline (reference sequence). The CDR3 loop spans 16 amino acids. CDR3 coding DNA: TGTGCCAGCAGCTTAGGCCGGGATTCGAACACCGGGGAGCTGTTTTTT. Translation: CASSLGRDSNTGELFF.

This sequence joins TRBV11-2 and TRBJ2-5, with TRBD1 matching over 8 bases. The V gene end was trimmed by 1 base and the J gene end by 6 bases; junction bases not matched to a gene: 10. Per the germline V gene, CDR1 is SGHAT and CDR2 is FQNNGV. The CDR3 has 16 residues. CDR3 DNA sequence: TGTGCCAGCAGCTTAGTCGGGACAGGACAAGAGAAGACCCAGTACTTC. It codes for CASSLVGTGQEKTQYF. Full variable domain (remainder filled in from reference TRBV11-2 and TRBJ2-5): EAGVAQSPRYKIIEKRQSVAFWCNPISGHATLYWYQQILGQGPKLLIQFQNNGVVDDSQLPKDRFSAERLKGVDSTLKIQPAKLEDSAVYLCASSLVGTGQEKTQYFGPGTRLLVL.

This chain links TRBV5-1 with TRBJ2-1, with 11 positions matching TRBD2. The V and J ends lost 4 bases and 7 bases, in that order; junction bases with no gene match: 7. The V gene's germline CDR1 is SGHRS and CDR2 YFSETQ. The CDR3 sequence is 15 residues long. The DNA of the CDR3 is TGCGCCAGCAGCGAGGGGACTAGCGGCGTGAATGAGCAGTTCTTC. Its protein product is CASSEGTSGVNEQFF. Drawing the rest from reference TRBV5-1 and TRBJ2-1, the complete variable domain is KAGVTQTPRYLIKTRGQQVTLSCSPISGHRSVSWYQQTPGQGLQFLFEYFSETQRNKGNFPGRFSGRQFSNSRSEMNVSTLELGDSALYLCASSEGTSGVNEQFFGPGTRLTVL.

As DNA, the CDR3 is TGTGCCAGCAGCCAAGTCCCTATCGTATTGTTCTTC. This gives the protein CASSQVPIVLFF. The genes are TRBV4-2 and TRBJ2-1; D remains ambiguous. This CDR3 comprises 12 residues. Deletions cut 1 base from V and 15 bases from J, with 13 bases between. Germline assignment: CDR1 LGHNA and CDR2 YNFKEQ.

This clone appeared a single time. The genes are TRBV30 and TRBJ2-7; D might be TRBD1 (6 bases). The V and J ends lost 2 bases and 0 bases respectively, with 17 bases between them. The CDR3 contains 16 residues. The V gene's germline CDR1 is GTSNPN and CDR2 SVGIG (reference sequence). The CDR3, as DNA: TGTGCCTGGAGTCCTACCAGGACAGCGAGCTCCTACGAGCAGTACTTC. This gives the protein CAWSPTRTASSYEQYF.